Presented here are 6 T cell receptor beta chains from one specimen sequenced in a study of blood T cell repertoires in COVID-19. The data were produced by immunoSEQ multiplex PCR, yet TCRdb's version contains in-frame clones alone and is incomplete. This sample has around 300,000 clones, with around 88% found just once. The specimen was peripheral blood. The source of these receptors is a woman in her twenties or thirties with COVID-19, enrolled during active disease.

The gene calls are TRBV6-5 and TRBJ1-6; no clear D. The CDR3 spans 16 residues. Germline CDR1 reads MNHEY; CDR2 reads SVGAGI. Trimming took off 0 bases at V and 1 base at J, with 7 bases between the two ends. The DNA of the CDR3 is TGTGCCAGCAGTTACTCGACGCGGTCCTATAATTCACCCCTCCACTTT. Protein: CASSYSTRSYNSPLHF.

The V and J genes are TRBV5-3 and TRBJ2-7; D might be TRBD1 (5 bases). TRBV5-3 counts as an open reading frame of uncertain function. V was pared by 6 bases and J by 4 bases, with 20 bases between. The CDR3 contains 15 residues. CDR3 nucleotides: TGTGCCAGAATCAATGGGGCAGGGCTCGGATACGAGCAGTACGTC. Residues: CARINGAGLGYEQYV.

This chain links TRBV3-1 (or the pseudogene TRBV3-2) with TRBJ1-1, with 10 bases matching TRBD1. Germline CDR1 is LGHDT and CDR2 is YNNKEL (reference sequence). This CDR3 contains 14 residues. Trimming cost V 3 bases and J 5 bases; bases outside gene matches: 3. CDR3 bases: TGTGCCAGCAGCCAGCGACAGGGGGCGACTGAAGCTTTCTTT. The encoded protein is CASSQRQGATEAFF.

The chain has TRBV7-2 and TRBJ1-1; 7 nucleotides match TRBD1. Germline loops: CDR1 SGHTA, CDR2 FQGNSA. V was pared by 5 bases and J by 1 base, with 7 bases of the junction left unmatched. The CDR3 totals 15 residues. The CDR3 coding sequence is TGTGCCAGCAGCACGGACAGGAGACCGAACACTGAAGCTTTCTTT. It yields the protein CASSTDRRPNTEAFF. The whole variable domain, remainder taken from reference TRBV7-2 and TRBJ1-1, is GAGVSQSPSNKVTEKGKDVELRCDPISGHTALYWYRQSLGQGLEFLIYFQGNSAPDKSGLPSDRFSAERTGGSVSTLTIQRTQQEDSAVYLCASSTDRRPNTEAFFGQGTRLTVV.

The rearrangement joins TRBV7-2 to TRBJ1-1; D is unresolved. CDR3 size: 13 residues. Trimming stripped 5 bases from V and 2 bases from J, with 9 bases between. Germline-derived CDR1 and CDR2 are SGHTA and FQGNSA. CDR3 in DNA: TGTGCCAGCAGCCTAATAGATAACACTGAAGCTTTCTTT. Translated: CASSLIDNTEAFF.

About this clone itself: Other DNA sequences in the sample encode the same CDR3. The chain is built from TRBV7-2 and TRBJ1-5, with D perhaps matching TRBD1 (5 bases). Trimming shortened V by 1 base and J by 7 bases, and 8 bases separated the two germline ends. CDR1 and CDR2 from the germline V gene are SGHTA and FQGNSA. The CDR3 has 13 residues. In nucleotides, the CDR3 is TGTGCCAGCAGCTTAGAACAGGACCAGCCCCAGCATTTT. This codes for CASSLEQDQPQHF.